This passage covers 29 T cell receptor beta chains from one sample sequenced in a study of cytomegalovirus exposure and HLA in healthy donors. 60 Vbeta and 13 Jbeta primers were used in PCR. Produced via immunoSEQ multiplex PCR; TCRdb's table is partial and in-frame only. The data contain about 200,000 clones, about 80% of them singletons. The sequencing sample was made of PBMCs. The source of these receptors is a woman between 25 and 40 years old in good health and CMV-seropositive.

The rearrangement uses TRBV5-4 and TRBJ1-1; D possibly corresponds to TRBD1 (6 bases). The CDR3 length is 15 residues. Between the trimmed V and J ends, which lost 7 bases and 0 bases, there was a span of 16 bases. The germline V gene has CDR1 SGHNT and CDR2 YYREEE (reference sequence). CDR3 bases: TGTGCCAGCCGCCAGGGGCTGCCCGTGAACACTGAAGCTTTCTTT. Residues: CASRQGLPVNTEAFF.

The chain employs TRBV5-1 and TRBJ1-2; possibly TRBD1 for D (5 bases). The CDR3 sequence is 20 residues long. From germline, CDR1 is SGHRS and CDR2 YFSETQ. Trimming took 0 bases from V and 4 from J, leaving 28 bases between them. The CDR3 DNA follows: TGCGCCAGCAGCTTGGTGGCAGTTGCCGGAGGGACGGGGATAGGCTATGGCTACACCTTC. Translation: CASSLVAVAGGTGIGYGYTF.

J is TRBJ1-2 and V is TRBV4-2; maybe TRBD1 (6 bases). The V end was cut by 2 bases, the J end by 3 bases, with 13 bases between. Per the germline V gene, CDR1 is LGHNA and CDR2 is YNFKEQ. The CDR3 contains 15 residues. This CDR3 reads CASSQSQGSHYGYTF. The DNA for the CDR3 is TGTGCCAGCAGCCAATCACAGGGATCACACTATGGCTACACCTTC.

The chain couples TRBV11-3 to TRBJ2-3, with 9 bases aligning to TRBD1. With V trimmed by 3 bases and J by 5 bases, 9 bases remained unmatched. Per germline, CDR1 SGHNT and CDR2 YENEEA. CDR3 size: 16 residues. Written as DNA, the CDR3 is TGTGCCAGCAGCTTTCCGGGACAGGGCGGTCGAGATACGCAGTATTTT. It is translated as CASSFPGQGGRDTQYF.

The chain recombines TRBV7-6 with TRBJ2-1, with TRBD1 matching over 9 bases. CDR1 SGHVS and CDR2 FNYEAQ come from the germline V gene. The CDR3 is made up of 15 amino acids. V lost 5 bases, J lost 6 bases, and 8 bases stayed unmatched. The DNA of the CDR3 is TGTGCCAGCAGCCCGGGGACAGGGAGGGCCAATGAGCAGTTCTTC. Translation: CASSPGTGRANEQFF.

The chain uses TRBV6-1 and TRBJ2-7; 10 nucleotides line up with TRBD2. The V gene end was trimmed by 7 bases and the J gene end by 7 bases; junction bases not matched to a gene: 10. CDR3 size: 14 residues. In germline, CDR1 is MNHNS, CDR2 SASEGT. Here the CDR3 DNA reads TGTGCCAGCACCGAAAGCGGGAGGGCGTGGGAGCAGTACTTC. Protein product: CASTESGRAWEQYF.

The CDR3 spells CASSPGQAISYEQYF. The CDR3 DNA reads as TGTGCCAGCAGCCCCGGACAGGCAATTTCCTACGAGCAGTACTTC. J is TRBJ2-7 and V is TRBV7-2, with 7 positions matching TRBD1. Per germline, CDR1 SGHTA and CDR2 FQGNSA. The ends lost 5 bases at V and 1 base at J; junction bases unmatched: 8. The CDR3 runs 15 residues.

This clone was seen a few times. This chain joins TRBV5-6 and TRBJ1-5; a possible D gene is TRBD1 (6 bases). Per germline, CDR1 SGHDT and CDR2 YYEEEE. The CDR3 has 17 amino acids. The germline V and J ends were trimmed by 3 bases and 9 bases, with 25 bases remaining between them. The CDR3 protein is CASSSTGKRWVIGPQHF. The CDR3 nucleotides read TGTGCCAGCAGCTCAACAGGGAAACGGTGGGTTATTGGGCCCCAGCATTTT.

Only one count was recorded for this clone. CDR3 loop: CASSPYGRRSSYEQYF. CDR3 nucleotide sequence: TGTGCCAGCAGCCCCTACGGACGGAGGAGCTCCTACGAGCAGTACTTC. This chain joins TRBV14 and TRBJ2-7; D possibly corresponds to TRBD2 (5 bases). The CDR3 is 16 residues long. Trimming removed 4 bases at V and 0 bases at J, with 16 bases between. From germline, CDR1 is SGHDN and CDR2 FVKESK.

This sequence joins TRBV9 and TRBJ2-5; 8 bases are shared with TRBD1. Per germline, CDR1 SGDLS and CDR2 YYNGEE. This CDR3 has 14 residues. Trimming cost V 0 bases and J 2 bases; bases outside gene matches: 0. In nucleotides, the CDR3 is TGTGCCAGCAGCGTAGACAGGGGGCAAGAGACCCAGTACTTC. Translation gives CASSVDRGQETQYF. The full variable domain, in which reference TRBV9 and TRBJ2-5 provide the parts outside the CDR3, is DSGVTQTPKHLITATGQRVTLRCSPRSGDLSVYWYQQSLDQGLQFLIQYYNGEERAKGNILERFSAQQFPDLHSELNLSSLELGDSALYFCASSVDRGQETQYFGPGTRLLVL.

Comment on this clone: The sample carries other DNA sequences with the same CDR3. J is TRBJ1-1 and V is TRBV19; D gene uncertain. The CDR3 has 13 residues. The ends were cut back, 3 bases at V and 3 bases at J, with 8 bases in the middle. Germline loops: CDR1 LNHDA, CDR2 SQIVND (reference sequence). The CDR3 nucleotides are TGTGCCAGTAGTATCCCCGGGGACACTGAAGCTTTCTTT. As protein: CASSIPGDTEAFF.

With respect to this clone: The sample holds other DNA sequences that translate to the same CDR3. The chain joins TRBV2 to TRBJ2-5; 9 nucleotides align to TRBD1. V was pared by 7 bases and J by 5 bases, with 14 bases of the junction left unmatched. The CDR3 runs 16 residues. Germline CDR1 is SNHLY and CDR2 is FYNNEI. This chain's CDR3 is CASKVNRDRVRETQYF. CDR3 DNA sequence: TGTGCCAGCAAGGTGAACCGGGACAGGGTCCGCGAGACCCAGTACTTC.

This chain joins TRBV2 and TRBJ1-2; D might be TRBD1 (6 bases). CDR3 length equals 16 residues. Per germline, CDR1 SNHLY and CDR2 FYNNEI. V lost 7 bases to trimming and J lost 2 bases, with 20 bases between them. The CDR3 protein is CASTPTAQGRNYGYTF. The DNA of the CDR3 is TGTGCCAGCACTCCAACGGCGCAGGGGCGCAACTATGGCTACACCTTC. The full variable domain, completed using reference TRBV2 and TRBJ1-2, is EPEVTQTPSHQVTQMGQEVILRCVPISNHLYFYWYRQILGQKVEFLVSFYNNEISEKSEIFDDQFSVERPDGSNFTLKIRSTKLEDSAMYFCASTPTAQGRNYGYTFGSGTRLTVV.

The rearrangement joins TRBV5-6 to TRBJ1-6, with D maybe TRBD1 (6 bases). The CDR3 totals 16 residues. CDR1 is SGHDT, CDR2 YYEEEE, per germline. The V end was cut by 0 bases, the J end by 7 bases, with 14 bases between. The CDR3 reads CASSLASQGGNSPLHF. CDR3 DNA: TGTGCCAGCAGCTTGGCCTCACAGGGAGGGAATTCACCCCTCCACTTT.

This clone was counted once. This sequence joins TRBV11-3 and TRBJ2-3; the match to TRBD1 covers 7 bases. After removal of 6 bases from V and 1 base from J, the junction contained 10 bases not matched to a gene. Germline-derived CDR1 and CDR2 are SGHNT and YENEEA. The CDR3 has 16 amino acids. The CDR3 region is CASSKQGLGRTDTQYF. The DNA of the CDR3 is TGTGCCAGCAGTAAACAGGGGCTCGGGCGCACAGATACGCAGTATTTT.

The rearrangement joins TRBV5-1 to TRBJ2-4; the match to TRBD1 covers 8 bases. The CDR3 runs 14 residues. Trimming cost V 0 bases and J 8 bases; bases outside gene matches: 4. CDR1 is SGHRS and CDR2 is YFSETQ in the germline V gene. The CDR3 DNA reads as TGCGCCAGCAGCTTGGCCGGACAGGGAGACATTCAGTACTTC. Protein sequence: CASSLAGQGDIQYF.

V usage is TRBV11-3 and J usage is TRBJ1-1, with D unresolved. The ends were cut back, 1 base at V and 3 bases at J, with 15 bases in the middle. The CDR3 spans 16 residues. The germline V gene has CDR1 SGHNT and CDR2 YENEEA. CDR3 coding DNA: TGTGCCAGCAGCTTAGGGGCAGGCGGGTGGGACACTGAAGCTTTCTTT. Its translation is CASSLGAGGWDTEAFF.

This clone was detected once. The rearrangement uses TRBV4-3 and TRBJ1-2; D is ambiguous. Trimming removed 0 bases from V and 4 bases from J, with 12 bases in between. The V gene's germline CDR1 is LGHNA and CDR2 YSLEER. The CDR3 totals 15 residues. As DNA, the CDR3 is TGCGCCAGCAGCCAAGATAAGGCGACACCCTATGGCTACACCTTC. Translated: CASSQDKATPYGYTF.

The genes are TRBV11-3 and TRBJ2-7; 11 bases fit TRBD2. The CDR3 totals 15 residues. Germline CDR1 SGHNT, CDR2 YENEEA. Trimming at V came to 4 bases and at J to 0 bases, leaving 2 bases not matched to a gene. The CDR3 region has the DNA TGTGCCAGCAGCTCGGGACTAGCGGTCTCCTACGAGCAGTACTTC. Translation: CASSSGLAVSYEQYF.

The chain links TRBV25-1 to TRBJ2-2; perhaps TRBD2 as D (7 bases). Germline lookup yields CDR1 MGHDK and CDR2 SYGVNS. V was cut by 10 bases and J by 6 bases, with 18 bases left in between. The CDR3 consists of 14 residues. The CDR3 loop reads CATTRGGGAGELFF. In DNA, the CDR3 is TGTGCCACCACGAGGGGAGGGGGGGCCGGGGAGCTGTTTTTT.

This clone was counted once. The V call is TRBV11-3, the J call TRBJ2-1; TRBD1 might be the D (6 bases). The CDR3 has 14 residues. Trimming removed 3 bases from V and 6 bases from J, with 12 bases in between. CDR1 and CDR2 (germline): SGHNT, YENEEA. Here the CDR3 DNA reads TGTGCCAGCAGCTTGATTAACAGGGCCAATGAGCAGTTCTTC. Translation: CASSLINRANEQFF.

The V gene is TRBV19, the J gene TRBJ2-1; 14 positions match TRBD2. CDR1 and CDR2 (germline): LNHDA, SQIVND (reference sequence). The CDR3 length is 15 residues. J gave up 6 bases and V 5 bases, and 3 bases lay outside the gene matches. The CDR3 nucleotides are TGTGCCAGTAGTCCGGGACTAGCGGGAGTCAATGAGCAGTTCTTC. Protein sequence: CASSPGLAGVNEQFF. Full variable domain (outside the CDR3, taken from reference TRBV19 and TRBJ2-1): DGGITQSPKYLFRKEGQNVTLSCEQNLNHDAMYWYRQDPGQGLRLIYYSQIVNDFQKGDIAEGYSVSREKKESFPLTVTSAQKNPTAFYLCASSPGLAGVNEQFFGPGTRLTVL.

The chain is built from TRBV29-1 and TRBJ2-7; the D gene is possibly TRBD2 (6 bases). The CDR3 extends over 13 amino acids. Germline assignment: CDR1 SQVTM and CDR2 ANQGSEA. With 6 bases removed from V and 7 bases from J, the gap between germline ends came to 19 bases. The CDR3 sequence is CSVSSGGLGEQYF. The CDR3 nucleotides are TGCAGCGTGTCCTCCGGGGGTCTCGGGGAGCAGTACTTC.

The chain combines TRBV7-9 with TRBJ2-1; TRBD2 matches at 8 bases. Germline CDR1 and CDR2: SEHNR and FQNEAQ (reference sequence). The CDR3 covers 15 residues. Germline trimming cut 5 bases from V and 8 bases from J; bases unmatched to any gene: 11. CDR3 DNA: TGTGCCAGCAGCACCCTGGCGGGGGGAATGGATGAGCAGTTCTTC. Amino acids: CASSTLAGGMDEQFF. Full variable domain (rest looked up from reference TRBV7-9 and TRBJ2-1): DTGVSQNPRHKITKRGQNVTFRCDPISEHNRLYWYRQTLGQGPEFLTYFQNEAQLEKSRLLSDRFSAERPKGSFSTLEIQRTEQGDSAMYLCASSTLAGGMDEQFFGPGTRLTVL.

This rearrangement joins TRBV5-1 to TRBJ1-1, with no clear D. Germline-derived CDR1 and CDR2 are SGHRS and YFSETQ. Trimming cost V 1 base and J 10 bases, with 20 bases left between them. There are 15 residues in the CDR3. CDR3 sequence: CASSLMSVGGRGAFF. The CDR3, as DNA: TGCGCCAGCAGCTTGATGAGTGTAGGCGGAAGAGGAGCTTTCTTT.

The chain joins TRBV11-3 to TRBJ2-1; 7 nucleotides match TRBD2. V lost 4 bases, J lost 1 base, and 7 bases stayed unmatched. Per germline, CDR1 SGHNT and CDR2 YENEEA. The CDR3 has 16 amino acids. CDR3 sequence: CASSWTGGSSYNEQFF. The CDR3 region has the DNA TGTGCCAGCAGCTGGACGGGCGGGAGTTCCTACAATGAGCAGTTCTTC.

CDR3 DNA: TGCAGCGTCGAGAATCTCCCGGGACAGGGGCTTATGGATGAGCAGTTCTTC. It specifies CSVENLPGQGLMDEQFF. The chain is built from TRBV29-1 and TRBJ2-1; TRBD1 matches at 10 bases. V lost 6 bases, J lost 8 bases, and 19 bases stayed unmatched. CDR3 size: 17 residues. From germline, CDR1 is SQVTM and CDR2 ANQGSEA.

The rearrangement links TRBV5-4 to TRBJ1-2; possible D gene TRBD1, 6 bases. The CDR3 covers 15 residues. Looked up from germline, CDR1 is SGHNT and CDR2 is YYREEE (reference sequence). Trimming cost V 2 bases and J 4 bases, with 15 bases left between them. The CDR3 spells CASSLTRDNAYGYTF. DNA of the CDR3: TGTGCCAGCAGCTTAACAAGGGACAACGCCTATGGCTACACCTTC.

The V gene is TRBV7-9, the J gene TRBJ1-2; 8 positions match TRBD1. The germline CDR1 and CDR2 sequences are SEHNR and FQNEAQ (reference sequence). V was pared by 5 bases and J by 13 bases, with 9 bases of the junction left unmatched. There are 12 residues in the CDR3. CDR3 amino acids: CASSRTGTWCTF. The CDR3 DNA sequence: TGTGCCAGCAGCCGGACAGGGACGTGGTGCACCTTC.